This T cell receptor beta chain was retrieved from a study of blood T cell repertoires in COVID-19. As for the study in general: Sources were T cells, B-cell-depleted T cells, or PBMCs; the material itself was cDNA or gDNA.

In terms of age and location, participants ranged from roughly 18 to 89 years and lived in roughly 22 US areas. The germline V gene has CDR1 LGHDT and CDR2 YNNKEL (reference sequence). This CDR3 has 17 amino acids. J gave up 0 bases and V 6 bases, and 6 bases lay outside the gene matches. Produced via immunoSEQ multiplex PCR; TCRdb's table is partial and in-frame only. The data contain around 500,000 clones, roughly nine tenths of them singletons. The sequenced material came from PBMCs or T cells enriched from blood (not recorded which). This TCR was recovered from a woman aged 55-70 years who had recovered from COVID-19. V gene TRBV3-1 (or the pseudogene TRBV3-2) combines with J gene TRBJ2-3; 13 bases map to TRBD2. CDR3 sequence: CASSRTSGGTSTDTQYF. CDR3 nucleotide sequence: TGTGCCAGCAGTAGGACTAGCGGGGGCACTAGCACAGATACGCAGTATTTT.